This TCR beta chain was recorded in a study of blood T cell repertoires in COVID-19. Study-wide background: The United States, Italy and Spain provided the acute and convalescent COVID-19 samples. Sample material is recorded as cDNA or gDNA derived from T cells, B-cell-depleted T cells, or PBMCs.

In Seattle, patients joined the study during active infection and were tracked longitudinally. CDR1 and CDR2 (germline): KGHSH, LQKENI. This CDR3 contains 15 residues. V lost 6 bases to trimming and J lost 5 bases; unmatched junction nucleotides: 10. Per the authors' pipeline: For nucleated cells, counts were estimated from reference gene primer amplification. Method: immunoSEQ multiplex PCR; TCRdb's copy keeps in-frame clones and lacks some. For V, J and clone size, that table is used; D and trimming come from the DNA. The repertoire includes 25,000 to 30,000 clones, 85% to 95% of them detected once, and 0.8% to 0.9% sits in the top ten.

The chain recombines TRBV18 with TRBJ2-4, with 7 bases that match TRBD1. This clonotype originated in a woman in her sixties or seventies with COVID-19, enrolled during active disease. Material for sequencing was peripheral blood. As DNA, the CDR3 is TGTGCCAGCTCTCCCGAGAATGGACAGGAAAACATTCAGTACTTC. Its protein is CASSPENGQENIQYF.